A selection of T cell receptor beta chains follows, all from one sample in a study of cytomegalovirus exposure and HLA in healthy donors. Here immunoSEQ multiplex PCR was the method, and the copy in TCRdb shows in-frame clones only, minus some. The table shows about 160,000 clones, with less than 90% occurring only once. The sample was PBMCs. These receptors came from a young man in good health and CMV-seronegative. Both conserved end residues are part of each CDR3. The D gene is left open where the match is weak. The size field is filled for only some rows; it gives once, few, many or a size class.

TRBJ1-3 TRBV7-2 . TRBD1 CASSPPGQGFGNTIYF TGTGCCAGCAGCCCCCCGGGACAGGGGTTTGGAAACACCATATATTTT
TRBJ2-1 TRBV11-2 few TRBD2 CASSLSSGGAQFF TGTGCCAGCAGCTTATCTAGCGGGGGAGCGCAGTTCTTC
TRBJ2-3 TRBV7-6 once TRBD2 CASSSLPSGSGADTQYF TGTGCCAGCAGCTCCCTCCCCAGCGGGAGTGGGGCAGATACGCAGTATTTT
TRBJ1-4 TRBV2 . . CASSENPPREKLFF TGTGCCAGCAGTGAAAATCCCCCGAGGGAAAAACTGTTTTTT
TRBJ2-1 TRBV6-1 . . CASSHRAKYNEQFF TGTGCCAGCAGCCACAGGGCCAAATACAATGAGCAGTTCTTC
TRBJ1-2 TRBV10-3 . TRBD1 CAISESGQGANGYTF TGTGCCATCAGTGAGTCGGGACAGGGGGCGAATGGCTACACCTTC
TRBJ2-7 TRBV27 . TRBD2 CASSLTSGRYEQYF TGTGCCAGCAGTCTGACTAGCGGGAGATATGAGCAGTACTTC
TRBJ1-3 TRBV5-1 . . CASSLLEGSSGNTIYF TGCGCCAGCAGCTTGTTGGAGGGGAGCTCTGGAAACACCATATATTTT
TRBJ2-7 TRBV9 . . CASSVAAGFSYEQYF TGTGCCAGCAGCGTAGCTGCGGGGTTTTCCTACGAGCAGTACTTC
TRBJ2-3 TRBV7-3 . . CASSLSSTDTQYF TGTGCCAGCAGCCTTAGCAGCACAGATACGCAGTATTTT
TRBJ2-4 TRBV5-1 . TRBD2 CASSSSSGGPPAKNIQYF TGCGCCAGCAGCAGCTCTAGCGGGGGGCCCCCCGCCAAAAACATTCAGTACTTC
TRBJ1-1 TRBV4-3 . . CASSQGGPGQNTEAFF TGCGCCAGCAGCCAAGGTGGGCCAGGGCAGAACACTGAAGCTTTCTTT
TRBJ2-3 TRBV29-1 few TRBD2 CSALTSGAATQYF TGCAGCGCCCTGACTAGCGGGGCCGCCACGCAGTATTTT
TRBJ2-1 TRBV7-9 . TRBD1 CASSLAGTGGPSYNEQFF TGTGCCAGCAGCTTAGCGGGGACAGGGGGGCCCTCCTACAATGAGCAGTTCTTC
TRBJ1-5 TRBV2 . . CASRQDSNQPQHF TGTGCCAGCCGCCAGGATAGCAATCAGCCCCAGCATTTT
TRBJ1-2 TRBV2 few . CASSGAGEGGGYTF TGTGCCAGCAGTGGTGCAGGGGAGGGCGGTGGCTACACCTTC
TRBJ1-1 TRBV4-1 . TRBD1 CASSQAGTGGGWTEAFF TGCGCCAGCAGCCAAGCCGGGACAGGGGGCGGTTGGACTGAAGCTTTCTTT
TRBJ2-3 TRBV6-5 . . CASGYAAATDTQYF TGTGCCAGCGGTTACGCGGCGGCCACAGATACGCAGTATTTT
TRBJ2-7 TRBV7-9 . TRBD1 CSSSPVQGAYEQYF TGTTCCAGCAGCCCCGTGCAGGGGGCCTACGAGCAGTACTTC
TRBJ2-1 TRBV4-3 . TRBD2 CASSQAWTSGRRNEQFF TGCGCCAGCAGCCAGGCATGGACTAGCGGGAGGAGGAATGAGCAGTTCTTC
TRBJ1-3 TRBV5-1 once . CASSLGEAGNTIYF TGCGCCAGCAGCCTGGGGGAGGCTGGAAACACCATATATTTT
TRBJ1-1 TRBV5-6 . . CASSLRGNTEAFF TGTGCCAGCAGCTTGAGGGGGAACACTGAAGCTTTCTTT
TRBJ2-7 TRBV27 few TRBD1 CASSLRGPGEQYF TGTGCCAGCAGTTTAAGGGGGCCTGGCGAGCAGTACTTC
TRBJ1-2 TRBV18 . . CASSPGGEGLVGYGYTF TGTGCCAGCTCACCGGGAGGCGAGGGCCTCGTGGGCTATGGCTACACCTTC
TRBJ1-6 TRBV6-4 . . CASSDSGHNSPLHF TGTGCCAGCAGTGACTCGGGGCATAATTCACCCCTCCACTTT
TRBJ2-7 TRBV13 . . CASSLVRGRREQYF TGTGCCAGCAGCTTAGTTCGGGGGAGGCGTGAGCAGTACTTC
TRBJ1-5 TRBV6-9 . TRBD1 CASSRLTGRDSNQPQHF TGTGCCAGCAGTCGGTTGACAGGGCGGGATAGCAATCAGCCCCAGCATTTT
TRBJ2-2 TRBV18 . . CASSPLAAETGELFF TGTGCCAGCTCACCACTAGCAGCGGAGACCGGGGAGCTGTTTTTT
TRBJ1-1 TRBV6-1 once TRBD1 CASSEARGRTEAFF TGTGCCAGCAGTGAAGCGAGGGGGCGAACTGAAGCTTTCTTT
TRBJ2-3 TRBV6-5 few . CASRNRQETDTQYF TGTGCCAGCAGGAATAGACAGGAAACAGATACGCAGTATTTT
TRBJ1-4 TRBV5-4 once . CASSLAGRGGGEKLFF TGTGCCAGCAGCTTGGCCGGAAGGGGGGGTGGAGAAAAACTGTTTTTT
TRBJ2-7 TRBV7-9 . TRBD1 CASSASTGSYEQYF TGTGCCAGCAGCGCCTCGACAGGGAGCTACGAGCAGTACTTC
TRBJ2-7 TRBV13 . TRBD2 CASSLAGGGAGYEQYF TGTGCCAGCAGCTTAGCCGGGGGAGGGGCGGGATACGAGCAGTACTTC